This T cell receptor (beta chain) was sequenced for a study of T cell responses to AZD1222 COVID-19 vaccine. General observations from the study: CD4 TCRs covered the whole spike, strongest at regions 160-218 and 743-854. At baseline, seropositivity was found in only a handful of AZD1222 recipients.

The protocol was immunoSEQ multiplex PCR, while the TCRdb copy is restricted to in-frame clones and leaves out a portion. The sample yields about 130,000 clones, more than 70% seen once. A note on this clone: The antigen is unknown.

V trimming: 4 bases; J trimming: 5 bases; junction bases outside the gene matches: 16. The germline CDR1 and CDR2 sequences are SGHRS and YFSETQ. CDR3 length equals 17 residues. Specimen: peripheral blood, collected on day 0 of AZD1222 vaccination. The chain combines TRBV5-1 with TRBJ2-3; 7 nucleotides match TRBD2. This receptor was obtained from an adult in good health. CDR3 nucleotides: TGCGCCAGCAGCCCACTAAGGGGTGCGGGAGATGAAGATACGCAGTATTTT. Translating gives CASSPLRGAGDEDTQYF.